This TCR beta chain was recorded in a study of cytomegalovirus exposure and HLA in healthy donors. Looking at the study overall: Earlier results showed 90 million to 120 million unique TCR beta sequences derived from roughly 180 million T cells. Study conclusions and caveats: Among the most significant clusters, several appeared linked to common viral pathogens in a later analysis. Later work found that TCR association rates differed between HLA loci; DRB1 had the most and HLA-C the fewest.

As for this clone: Its target is unknown.

The PCR made use of 60 Vbeta and 13 Jbeta primers. Generated by immunoSEQ multiplex PCR, the TCRdb table keeps only in-frame clones and is missing some. Here the sample spans roughly 160,000 clones, 73% being singletons. This receptor was taken from a woman aged 18-30 years in good health and CMV-seropositive. Sequenced sample: PBMCs.

CDR3 in amino acids: CASSQDSDSPHNEQFF. For the CDR3, the DNA is TGTGCCAGCAGCCAAGACTCGGACAGCCCACACAATGAGCAGTTCTTC. The chain links TRBV4-2 to TRBJ2-1; the D gene is possibly TRBD1 (6 bases). Per the germline V gene, CDR1 is LGHNA and CDR2 is YNFKEQ. V shed 0 bases and J shed 5 bases, with 14 bases lying between them. The CDR3 loop spans 16 amino acids.